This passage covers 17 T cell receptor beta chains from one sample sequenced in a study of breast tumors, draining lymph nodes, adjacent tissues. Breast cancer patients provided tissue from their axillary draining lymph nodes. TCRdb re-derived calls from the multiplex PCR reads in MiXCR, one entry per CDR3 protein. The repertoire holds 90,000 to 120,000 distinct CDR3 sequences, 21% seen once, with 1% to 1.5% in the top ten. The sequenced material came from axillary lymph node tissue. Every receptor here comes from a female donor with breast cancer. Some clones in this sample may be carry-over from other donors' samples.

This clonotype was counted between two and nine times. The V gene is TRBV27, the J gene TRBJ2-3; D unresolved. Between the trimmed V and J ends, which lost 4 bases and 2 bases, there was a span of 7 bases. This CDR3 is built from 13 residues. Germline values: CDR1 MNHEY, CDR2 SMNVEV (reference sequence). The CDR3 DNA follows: TGTGCCAGCAGTTATTCTAACACAGATACGCAGTATTTT. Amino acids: CASSYSNTDTQYF.

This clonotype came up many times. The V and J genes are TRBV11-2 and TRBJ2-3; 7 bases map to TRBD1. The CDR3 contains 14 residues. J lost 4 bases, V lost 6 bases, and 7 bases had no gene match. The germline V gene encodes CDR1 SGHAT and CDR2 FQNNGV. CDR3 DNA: TGTGCCAGCAGGAGACAGGGTGGGGCAGATACGCAGTATTTT. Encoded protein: CASRRQGGADTQYF.

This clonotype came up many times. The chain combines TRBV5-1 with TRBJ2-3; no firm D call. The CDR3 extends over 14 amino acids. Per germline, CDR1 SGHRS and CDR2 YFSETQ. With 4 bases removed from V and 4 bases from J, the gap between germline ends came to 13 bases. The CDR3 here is CASSQDTSPDTQYF. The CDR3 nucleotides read TGCGCCAGCAGCCAAGACACATCCCCAGATACGCAGTATTTT.

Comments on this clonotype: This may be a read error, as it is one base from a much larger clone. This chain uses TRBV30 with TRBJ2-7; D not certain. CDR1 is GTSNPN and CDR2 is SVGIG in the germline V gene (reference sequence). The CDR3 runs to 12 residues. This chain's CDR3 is CAWRVRTYKQYF. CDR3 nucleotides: TGTGCCTGGAGGGTAAGGACCTACAAGCAGTACTTC. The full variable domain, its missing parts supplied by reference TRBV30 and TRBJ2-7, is SQTIHQWPATLVQPVGSPLSLECTVEGTSNPNLYWYRQAAGRGLQLLFYSVGIGQISSEVPQNLSASRPQDRQFILSSKKLLLSDSGFYLCAWRVRTYKQYFGPGTRLTVT.

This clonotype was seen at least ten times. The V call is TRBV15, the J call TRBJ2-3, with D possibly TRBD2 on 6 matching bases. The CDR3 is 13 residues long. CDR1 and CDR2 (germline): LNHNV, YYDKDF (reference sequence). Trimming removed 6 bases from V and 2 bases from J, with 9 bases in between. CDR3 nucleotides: TGTGCCACCAGTGGCGGGACCACAGATACGCAGTATTTT. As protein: CATSGGTTDTQYF.

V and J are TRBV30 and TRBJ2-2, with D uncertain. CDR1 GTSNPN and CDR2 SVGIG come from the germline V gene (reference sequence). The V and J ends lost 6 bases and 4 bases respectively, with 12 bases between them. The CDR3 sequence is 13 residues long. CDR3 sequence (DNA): TGTGCCTGCCAAAAACTCAGCACCGGGGAGCTGTTTTTT. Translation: CACQKLSTGELFF.

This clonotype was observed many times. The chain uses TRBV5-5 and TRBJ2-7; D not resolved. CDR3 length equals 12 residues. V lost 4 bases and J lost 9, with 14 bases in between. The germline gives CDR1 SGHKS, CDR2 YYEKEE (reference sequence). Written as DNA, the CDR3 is TGTGCCAGCAGCCCCCAGGATTCTGGGCAGTACTTC. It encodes CASSPQDSGQYF. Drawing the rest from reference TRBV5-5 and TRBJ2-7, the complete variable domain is DAGVTQSPTHLIKTRGQQVTLRCSPISGHKSVSWYQQVLGQGPQFIFQYYEKEERGRGNFPDRFSARQFPNYSSELNVNALLLGDSALYLCASSPQDSGQYFGPGTRLTVT.

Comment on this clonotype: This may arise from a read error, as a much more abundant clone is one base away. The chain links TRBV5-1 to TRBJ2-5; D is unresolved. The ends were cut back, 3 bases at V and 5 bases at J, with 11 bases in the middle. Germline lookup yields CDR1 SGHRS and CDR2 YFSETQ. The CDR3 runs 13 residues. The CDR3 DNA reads TGCGCCAGCAGCTCCGCGGCTGGTGAGACCCAGTACTTC. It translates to CASSSAAGETQYF.

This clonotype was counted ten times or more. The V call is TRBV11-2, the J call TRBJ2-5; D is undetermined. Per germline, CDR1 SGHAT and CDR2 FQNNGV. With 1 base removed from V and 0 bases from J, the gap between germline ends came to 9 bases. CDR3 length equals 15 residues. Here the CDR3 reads CASSLGDTDQETQYF. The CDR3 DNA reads TGTGCCAGCAGCTTAGGAGACACGGACCAAGAGACCCAGTACTTC.

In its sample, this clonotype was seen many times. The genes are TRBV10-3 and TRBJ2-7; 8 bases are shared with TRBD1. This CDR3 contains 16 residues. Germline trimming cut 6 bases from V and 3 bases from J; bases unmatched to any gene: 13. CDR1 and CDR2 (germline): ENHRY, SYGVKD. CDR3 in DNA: TGTGCCATCAGCAACCCGGTTGGCAGGGGGCGCTACGAGCAGTACTTC. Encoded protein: CAISNPVGRGRYEQYF.

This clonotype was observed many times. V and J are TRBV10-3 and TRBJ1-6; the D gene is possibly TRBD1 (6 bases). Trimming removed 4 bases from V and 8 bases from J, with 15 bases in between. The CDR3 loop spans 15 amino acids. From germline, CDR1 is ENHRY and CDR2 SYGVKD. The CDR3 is CAISVGRQADSPLHF. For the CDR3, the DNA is TGTGCCATCAGTGTAGGAAGACAGGCGGATTCACCCCTCCACTTT.

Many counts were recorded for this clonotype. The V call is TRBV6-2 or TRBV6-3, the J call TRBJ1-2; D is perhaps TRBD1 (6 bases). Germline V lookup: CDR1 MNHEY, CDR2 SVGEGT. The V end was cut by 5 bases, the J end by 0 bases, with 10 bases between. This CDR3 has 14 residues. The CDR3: CASSRQGTNYGYTF. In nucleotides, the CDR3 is TGTGCCAGCAGTCGTCAGGGGACTAACTATGGCTACACCTTC.

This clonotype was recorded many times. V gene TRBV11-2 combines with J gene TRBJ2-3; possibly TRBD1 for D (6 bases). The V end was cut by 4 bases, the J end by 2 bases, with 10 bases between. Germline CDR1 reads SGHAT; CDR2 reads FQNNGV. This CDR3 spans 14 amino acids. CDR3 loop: CASSSWDNTDTQYF. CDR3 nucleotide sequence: TGTGCCAGCAGCTCCTGGGACAACACAGATACGCAGTATTTT.

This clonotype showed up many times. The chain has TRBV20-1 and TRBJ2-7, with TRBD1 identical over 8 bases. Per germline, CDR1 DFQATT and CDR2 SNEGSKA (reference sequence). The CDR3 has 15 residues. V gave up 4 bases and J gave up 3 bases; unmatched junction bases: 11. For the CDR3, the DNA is TGCAGTGCTAACCAAGAGGACAGGGTATTCTACGAGCAGTACTTC. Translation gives CSANQEDRVFYEQYF.

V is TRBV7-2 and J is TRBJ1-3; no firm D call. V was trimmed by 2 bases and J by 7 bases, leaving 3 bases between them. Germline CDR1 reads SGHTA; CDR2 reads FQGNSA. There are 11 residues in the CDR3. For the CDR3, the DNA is TGTGCCAGCAGCTTATTTAACACCATATATTTT. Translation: CASSLFNTIYF.

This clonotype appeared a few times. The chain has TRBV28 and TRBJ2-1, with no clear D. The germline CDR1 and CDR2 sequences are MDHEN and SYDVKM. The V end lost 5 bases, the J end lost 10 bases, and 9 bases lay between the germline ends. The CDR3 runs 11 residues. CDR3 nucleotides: TGTGCCAGCAGTCCCCGAGCCGAGCAGTTCTTC. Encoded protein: CASSPRAEQFF.

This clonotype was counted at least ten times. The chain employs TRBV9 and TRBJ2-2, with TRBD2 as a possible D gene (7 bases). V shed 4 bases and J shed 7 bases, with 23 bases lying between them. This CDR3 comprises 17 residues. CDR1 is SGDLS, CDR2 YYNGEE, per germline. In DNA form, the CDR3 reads TGTGCCAGCAGCCCGGGGGGCGGGGGCCTCCCCGGCGGGGAGCTGTTTTTT. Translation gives CASSPGGGGLPGGELFF.